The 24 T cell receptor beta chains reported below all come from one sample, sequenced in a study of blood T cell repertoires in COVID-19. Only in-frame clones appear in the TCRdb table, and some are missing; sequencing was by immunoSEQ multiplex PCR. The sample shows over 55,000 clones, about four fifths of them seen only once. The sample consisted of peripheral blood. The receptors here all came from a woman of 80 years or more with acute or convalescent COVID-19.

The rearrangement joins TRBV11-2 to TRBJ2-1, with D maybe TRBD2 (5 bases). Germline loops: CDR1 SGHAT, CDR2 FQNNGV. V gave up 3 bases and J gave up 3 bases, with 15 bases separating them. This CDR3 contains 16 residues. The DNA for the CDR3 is TGTGCCAGCAGCTTGGCGGGTCCCCAAAACTACAATGAGCAGTTCTTC. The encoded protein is CASSLAGPQNYNEQFF.

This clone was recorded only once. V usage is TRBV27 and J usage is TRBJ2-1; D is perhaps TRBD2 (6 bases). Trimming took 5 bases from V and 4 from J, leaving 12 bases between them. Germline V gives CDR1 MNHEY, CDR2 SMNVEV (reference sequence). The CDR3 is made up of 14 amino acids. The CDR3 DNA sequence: TGTGCCAGCAGTCTCGGACTAAATTACAATGAGCAGTTCTTC. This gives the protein CASSLGLNYNEQFF.

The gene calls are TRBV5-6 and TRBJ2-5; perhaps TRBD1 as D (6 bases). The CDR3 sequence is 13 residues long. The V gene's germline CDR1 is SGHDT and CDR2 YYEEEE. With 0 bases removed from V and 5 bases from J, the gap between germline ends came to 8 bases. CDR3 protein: CASSLAGVETQYF. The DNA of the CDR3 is TGTGCCAGCAGCTTGGCAGGGGTTGAGACCCAGTACTTC.

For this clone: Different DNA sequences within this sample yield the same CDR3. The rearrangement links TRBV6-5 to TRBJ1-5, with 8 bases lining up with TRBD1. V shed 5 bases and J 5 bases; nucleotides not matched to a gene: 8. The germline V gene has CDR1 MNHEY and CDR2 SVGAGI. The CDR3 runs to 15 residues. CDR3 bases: TGTGCCAGCAGTACGACAGGGGCGGGGGATCAGCCCCAGCATTTT. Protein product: CASSTTGAGDQPQHF.

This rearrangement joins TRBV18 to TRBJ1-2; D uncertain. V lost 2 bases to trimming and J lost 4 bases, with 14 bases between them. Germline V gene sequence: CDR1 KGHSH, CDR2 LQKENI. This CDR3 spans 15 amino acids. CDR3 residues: CASSPFDEVGYGYTF. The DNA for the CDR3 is TGTGCCAGCTCACCATTTGATGAGGTGGGCTATGGCTACACCTTC. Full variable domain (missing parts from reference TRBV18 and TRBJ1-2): NAGVMQNPRHLVRRRGQEARLRCSPMKGHSHVYWYRQLPEEGLKFMVYLQKENIIDESGMPKERFSAEFPKEGPSILRIQQVVRGDSAAYFCASSPFDEVGYGYTFGSGTRLTVV.

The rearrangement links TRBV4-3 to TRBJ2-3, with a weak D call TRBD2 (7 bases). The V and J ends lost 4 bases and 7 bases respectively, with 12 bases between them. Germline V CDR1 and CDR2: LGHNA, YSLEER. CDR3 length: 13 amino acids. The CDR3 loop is CASSRGGTHTQYF. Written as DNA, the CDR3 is TGCGCCAGCAGCCGGGGGGGCACGCATACGCAGTATTTT.

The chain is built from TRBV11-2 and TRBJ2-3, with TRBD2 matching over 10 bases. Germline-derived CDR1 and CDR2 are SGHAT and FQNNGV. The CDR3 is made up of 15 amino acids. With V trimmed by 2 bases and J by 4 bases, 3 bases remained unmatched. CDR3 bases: TGTGCCAGCAGCTTAAGCGGGAGGGGATCAGATACGCAGTATTTT. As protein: CASSLSGRGSDTQYF.

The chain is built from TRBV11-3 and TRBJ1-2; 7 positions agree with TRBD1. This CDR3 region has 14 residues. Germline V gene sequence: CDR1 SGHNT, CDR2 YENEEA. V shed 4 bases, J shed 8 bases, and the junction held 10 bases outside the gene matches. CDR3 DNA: TGTGCCAGCAGCTCGGGGGACAGTGCCCGCGGCTACACCTTC. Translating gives CASSSGDSARGYTF.

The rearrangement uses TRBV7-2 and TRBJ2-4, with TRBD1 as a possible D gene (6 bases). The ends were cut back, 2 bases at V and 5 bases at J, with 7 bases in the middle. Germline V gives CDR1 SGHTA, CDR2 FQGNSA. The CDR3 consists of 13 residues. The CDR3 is CASSLNRENIQYF. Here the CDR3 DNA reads TGTGCCAGCAGCTTAAACAGGGAAAACATTCAGTACTTC. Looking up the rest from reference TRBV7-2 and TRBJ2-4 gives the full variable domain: GAGVSQSPSNKVTEKGKDVELRCDPISGHTALYWYRQSLGQGLEFLIYFQGNSAPDKSGLPSDRFSAERTGGSVSTLTIQRTQQEDSAVYLCASSLNRENIQYFGAGTRLSVL.

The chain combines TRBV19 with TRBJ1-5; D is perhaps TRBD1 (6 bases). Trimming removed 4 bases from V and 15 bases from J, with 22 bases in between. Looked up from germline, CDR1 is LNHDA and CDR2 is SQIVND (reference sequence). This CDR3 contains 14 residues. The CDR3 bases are TGTGCCAGTAGTAATAACAGGGAGACAGGTCGGGGGCATTTT. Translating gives CASSNNRETGRGHF.

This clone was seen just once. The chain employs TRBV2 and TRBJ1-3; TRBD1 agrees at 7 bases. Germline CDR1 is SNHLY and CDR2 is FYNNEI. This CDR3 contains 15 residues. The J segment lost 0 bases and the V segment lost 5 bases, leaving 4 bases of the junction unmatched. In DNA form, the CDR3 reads TGTGCCAGCAGTTCAGGGGGTTTCTCTGGAAACACCATATATTTT. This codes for CASSSGGFSGNTIYF.

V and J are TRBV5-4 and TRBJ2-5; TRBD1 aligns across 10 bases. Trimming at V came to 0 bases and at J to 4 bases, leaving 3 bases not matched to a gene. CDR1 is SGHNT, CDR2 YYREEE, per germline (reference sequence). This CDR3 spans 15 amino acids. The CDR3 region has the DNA TGTGCCAGCAGCTTGGGAGACAGGGGGCGAGAGACCCAGTACTTC. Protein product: CASSLGDRGRETQYF.

The CDR3 nucleotides read TGTGCCAGCAGCCCAGGGACTAACCCCTACGAGCAGTACTTC. Amino acid sequence: CASSPGTNPYEQYF. The V call is TRBV9, the J call TRBJ2-7; 7 bases map to TRBD2. Germline CDR1 and CDR2: SGDLS and YYNGEE. The CDR3 sequence is 14 residues long. Unmatched junction bases numbered 6, after V lost 4 bases and J lost 2 bases.

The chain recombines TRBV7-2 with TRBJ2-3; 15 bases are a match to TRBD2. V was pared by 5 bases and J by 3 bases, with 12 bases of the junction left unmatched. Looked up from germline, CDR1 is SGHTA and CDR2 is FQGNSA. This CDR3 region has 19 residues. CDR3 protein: CASSSTTGTSGRKTDTQYF. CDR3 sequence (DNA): TGTGCCAGCAGCAGCACTACCGGGACTAGCGGGAGGAAGACAGATACGCAGTATTTT.

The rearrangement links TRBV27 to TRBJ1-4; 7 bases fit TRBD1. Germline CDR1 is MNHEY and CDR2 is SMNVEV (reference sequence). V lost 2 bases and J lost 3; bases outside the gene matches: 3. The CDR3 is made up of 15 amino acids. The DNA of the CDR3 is TGTGCCAGCAGTTTAGGGGACAGTTCTAATGAAAAACTGTTTTTT. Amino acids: CASSLGDSSNEKLFF.

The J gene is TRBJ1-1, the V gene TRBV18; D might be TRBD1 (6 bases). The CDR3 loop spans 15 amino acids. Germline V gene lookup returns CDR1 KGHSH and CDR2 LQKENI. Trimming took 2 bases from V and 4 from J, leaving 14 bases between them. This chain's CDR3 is CASSPESFRGTEAFF. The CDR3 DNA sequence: TGTGCCAGCTCACCAGAATCCTTCAGGGGCACTGAAGCTTTCTTT.

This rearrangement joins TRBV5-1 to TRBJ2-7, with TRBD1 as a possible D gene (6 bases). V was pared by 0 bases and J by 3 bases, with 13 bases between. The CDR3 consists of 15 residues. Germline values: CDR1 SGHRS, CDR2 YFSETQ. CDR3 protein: CASSLDRASLYEQYF. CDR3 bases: TGCGCCAGCAGCTTGGACAGGGCGAGCCTCTACGAGCAGTACTTC.

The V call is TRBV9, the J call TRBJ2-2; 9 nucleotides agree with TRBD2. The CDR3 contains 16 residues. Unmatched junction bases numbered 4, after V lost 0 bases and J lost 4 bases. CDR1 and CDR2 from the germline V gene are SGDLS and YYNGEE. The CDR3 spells CASSVGVSGSTGELFF. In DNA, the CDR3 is TGTGCCAGCAGCGTAGGGGTTAGCGGGAGCACCGGGGAGCTGTTTTTT.

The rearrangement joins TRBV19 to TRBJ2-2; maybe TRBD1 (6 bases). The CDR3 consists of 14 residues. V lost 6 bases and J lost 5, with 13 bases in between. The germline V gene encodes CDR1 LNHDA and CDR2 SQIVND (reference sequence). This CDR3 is CASSTRGLTGELFF. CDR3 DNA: TGTGCCAGTAGCACCAGGGGCCTGACCGGGGAGCTGTTTTTT.

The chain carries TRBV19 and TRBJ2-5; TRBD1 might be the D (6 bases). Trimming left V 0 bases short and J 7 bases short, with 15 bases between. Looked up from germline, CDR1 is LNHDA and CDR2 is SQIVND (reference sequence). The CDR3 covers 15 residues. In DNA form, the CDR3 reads TGTGCCAGTAGTATAGATCTGACAGGCCGAGGGACCCAGTACTTC. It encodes CASSIDLTGRGTQYF.

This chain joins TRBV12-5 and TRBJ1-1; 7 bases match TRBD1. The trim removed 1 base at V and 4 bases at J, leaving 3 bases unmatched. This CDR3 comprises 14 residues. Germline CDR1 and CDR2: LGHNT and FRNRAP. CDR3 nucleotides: TGTGCTAGTGGTTTGGAAACAGGGGCCACTGAAGCTTTCTTT. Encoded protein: CASGLETGATEAFF.

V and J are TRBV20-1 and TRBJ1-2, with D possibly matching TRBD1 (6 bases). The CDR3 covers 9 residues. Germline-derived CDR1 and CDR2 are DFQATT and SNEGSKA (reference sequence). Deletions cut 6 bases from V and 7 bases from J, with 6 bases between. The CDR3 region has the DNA TGCAGTGCCAGGGGTGGCTACACCTTC. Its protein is CSARGGYTF.

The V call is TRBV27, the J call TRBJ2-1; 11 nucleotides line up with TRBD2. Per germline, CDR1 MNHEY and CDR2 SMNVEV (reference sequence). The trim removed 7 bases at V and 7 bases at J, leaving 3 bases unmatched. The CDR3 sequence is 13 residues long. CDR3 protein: CASNSGRGNEQFF. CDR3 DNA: TGTGCCAGCAATAGCGGGAGGGGTAATGAGCAGTTCTTC.

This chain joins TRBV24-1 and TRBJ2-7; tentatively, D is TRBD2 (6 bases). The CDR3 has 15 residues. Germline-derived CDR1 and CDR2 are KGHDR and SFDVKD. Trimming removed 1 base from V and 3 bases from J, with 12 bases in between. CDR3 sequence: CATSDFREMHYEQYF. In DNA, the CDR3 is TGTGCCACCAGTGATTTTCGGGAGATGCACTACGAGCAGTACTTC.